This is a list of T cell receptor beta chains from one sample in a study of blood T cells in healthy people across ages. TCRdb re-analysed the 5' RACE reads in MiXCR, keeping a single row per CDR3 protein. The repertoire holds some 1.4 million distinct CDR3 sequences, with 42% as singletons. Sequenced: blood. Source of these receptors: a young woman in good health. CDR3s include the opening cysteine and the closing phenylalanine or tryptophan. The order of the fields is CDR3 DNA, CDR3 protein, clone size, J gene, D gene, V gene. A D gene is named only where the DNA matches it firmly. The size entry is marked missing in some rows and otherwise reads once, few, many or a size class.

DNA: TGTGCCAGCAGGGGGTACTCCTACGAGCAGTACTTC
CDR3: CASRGYSYEQYF
size: few
J: TRBJ2-7
D: -
V: TRBV6-1

DNA: TGCAGTGCTAGAGAATGGGGAGTGAGCACTGAAGCTTTCTTT
CDR3: CSAREWGVSTEAFF
size: -
J: TRBJ1-1
D: -
V: TRBV20-1

DNA: TGTGCCAGCAGCCGAGCCGGGACTACGATTTCCTACGAGCAGTACTTC
CDR3: CASSRAGTTISYEQYF
size: -
J: TRBJ2-7
D: TRBD2
V: TRBV12-3/TRBV12-4

DNA: TGTGCCAGCAGTTACGCGACGGTCTCCTACGAGCAGTACTTC
CDR3: CASSYATVSYEQYF
size: -
J: TRBJ2-7
D: -
V: TRBV6-5

DNA: TGTGCCAGCAGCCAACCGGGACTAGCGGGAGGGACCTATCAGTTCTTC
CDR3: CASSQPGLAGGTYQFF
size: few
J: TRBJ2-1
D: TRBD2
V: TRBV4-2

DNA: TGCGCCAGCAGCCTCTCGGGACAGGGAGAAGGGTTTGCCAATCAGCCCCAGCATTTT
CDR3: CASSLSGQGEGFANQPQHF
size: few
J: TRBJ1-5
D: TRBD1
V: TRBV4-1

DNA: TGTGCCAGCAGACGACGCAACCGGGACAGGACCTACGAGCAGTACTTC
CDR3: CASRRRNRDRTYEQYF
size: -
J: TRBJ2-7
D: TRBD1
V: TRBV11-2

DNA: TGCGCCAGCAGCCAAGGAGCATCGGGCACCGGGGAGCTGTTTTTT
CDR3: CASSQGASGTGELFF
size: -
J: TRBJ2-2
D: -
V: TRBV4-1

DNA: TGCAGCGTTGAAAGGCAGACAGGGCAGGGTGAAAAACTGTTTTTT
CDR3: CSVERQTGQGEKLFF
size: -
J: TRBJ1-4
D: TRBD1
V: TRBV29-1

DNA: TGTGCCAGCAGCTCCGGGGACGTCCCTGGCGGCTACACCTTC
CDR3: CASSSGDVPGGYTF
size: few
J: TRBJ1-2
D: -
V: TRBV6-5

DNA: TGTGCCAGCAGTCCCGCGGGACGTGGGGTTTATCAGCCCCAGCATTTT
CDR3: CASSPAGRGVYQPQHF
size: -
J: TRBJ1-5
D: -
V: TRBV28

DNA: TGTGCCAGCAGCTTAGCCCCGGACTACGAGCAGTACTTC
CDR3: CASSLAPDYEQYF
size: many
J: TRBJ2-7
D: -
V: TRBV7-9

DNA: TGCGCCAGCAGCCAAGAGGCCGTTAGCGGGAGAGTCGATAAGCAGTTCTTC
CDR3: CASSQEAVSGRVDKQFF
size: once
J: TRBJ2-1
D: TRBD2
V: TRBV4-1

DNA: TGCGCCAGCAGCGGACGTAGCCCCACCTACGAGCAGTACTTC
CDR3: CASSGRSPTYEQYF
size: -
J: TRBJ2-7
D: -
V: TRBV5-1

DNA: TGTGCCAGCATGAAAAGGGACACAGATACGCAGTATTTT
CDR3: CASMKRDTDTQYF
size: few
J: TRBJ2-3
D: -
V: TRBV6-1

DNA: TGCGCCAGCAGCCAGACGACTAGCGGGAGGGAGACCCAGTACTTC
CDR3: CASSQTTSGRETQYF
size: few
J: TRBJ2-5
D: TRBD2
V: TRBV4-1

DNA: TGTGCCAGCAGCACTATGATCTACGAGCAGTACTTC
CDR3: CASSTMIYEQYF
size: -
J: TRBJ2-7
D: -
V: TRBV7-9

DNA: TGTGCCAGCAGCGTTGAACGGGGTAACTATGGCTACACCTTC
CDR3: CASSVERGNYGYTF
size: -
J: TRBJ1-2
D: -
V: TRBV2

DNA: TGTGCCTGGAGTGTACCGGGACAGGGGGAACGCTACACCTTC
CDR3: CAWSVPGQGERYTF
size: -
J: TRBJ1-2
D: TRBD1
V: TRBV30

DNA: TGCAGTGCTAGAGATGGGTATCGCACAGATACGCAGTATTTT
CDR3: CSARDGYRTDTQYF
size: -
J: TRBJ2-3
D: -
V: TRBV20-1

DNA: TGTGCCAGCAGCGTGCCCGGATACAATGAGCAGTTCTTC
CDR3: CASSVPGYNEQFF
size: -
J: TRBJ2-1
D: -
V: TRBV5-6

DNA: TGTGCCAGCAGTTTTGGACAGGGGATAGATACGCAGTATTTT
CDR3: CASSFGQGIDTQYF
size: few
J: TRBJ2-3
D: TRBD1
V: TRBV12-3/TRBV12-4

DNA: TGTGCCAGCAGCGGAGACAGGGCCAATGAGCAGTTCTTC
CDR3: CASSGDRANEQFF
size: -
J: TRBJ2-1
D: TRBD1
V: TRBV25-1

DNA: TGCAGCGTTGCAGACCTAGCCAAAAACATTCAGTACTTC
CDR3: CSVADLAKNIQYF
size: few
J: TRBJ2-4
D: -
V: TRBV29-1

DNA: TGTGCCAGCAGCTTAGGGACTAGCGGGAACCACCAAGAGACCCAGTACTTC
CDR3: CASSLGTSGNHQETQYF
size: -
J: TRBJ2-5
D: TRBD2
V: TRBV7-9

DNA: TGTGCCAGCACTACGGGGCAGGGGGCAGATACGCAGTATTTT
CDR3: CASTTGQGADTQYF
size: few
J: TRBJ2-3
D: TRBD1
V: TRBV12-3/TRBV12-4

DNA: TGTGCCAGCAGTAAGACTAGCGGGAGGTCTAATGAGCAGTTCTTC
CDR3: CASSKTSGRSNEQFF
size: -
J: TRBJ2-1
D: TRBD2
V: TRBV12-3/TRBV12-4

DNA: TGTGCCAGCAGTGAAACTGAACCTTACGAGCAGTACTTC
CDR3: CASSETEPYEQYF
size: -
J: TRBJ2-7
D: -
V: TRBV25-1

DNA: TGTGCCAGCAGTTCCAACTCGACAGGGGAGGACTTTGATGAGCAGTACTTC
CDR3: CASSSNSTGEDFDEQYF
size: once
J: TRBJ2-5
D: TRBD1
V: TRBV10-1

DNA: TGTGCCAGCTCACCCACGGCGGGTGGAGAGACCCAGTACTTC
CDR3: CASSPTAGGETQYF
size: -
J: TRBJ2-5
D: -
V: TRBV18

DNA: TGTGCCAGCAGCTTAGCGCTAGCGGGGGCCTACAATGAGCAGTACTTC
CDR3: CASSLALAGAYNEQYF
size: few
J: TRBJ2-7
D: TRBD2
V: TRBV7-9

DNA: TGCGCCAGCAGGCTCCCGGGGGGCCTTTACAATGAGCAGTTCTTC
CDR3: CASRLPGGLYNEQFF
size: few
J: TRBJ2-1
D: -
V: TRBV5-1

DNA: TGTGCCAGTAGTATAGATCCGAGGGGCGAGCAGTACTTC
CDR3: CASSIDPRGEQYF
size: few
J: TRBJ2-7
D: -
V: TRBV19

DNA: TGTGCCAGCAGCGGGGGCGGGGGCACTGAAGCTTTCTTT
CDR3: CASSGGGGTEAFF
size: many
J: TRBJ1-1
D: -
V: TRBV9

DNA: TGTGCCAGCAGATTGACTAGCCTGGGCACAGATACGCAGTATTTT
CDR3: CASRLTSLGTDTQYF
size: -
J: TRBJ2-3
D: TRBD2
V: TRBV2

DNA: TGTGCCAGCGCGGCTGAGTTAAACATTCAGTACTTC
CDR3: CASAAELNIQYF
size: few
J: TRBJ2-4
D: -
V: TRBV6-1

DNA: TGTGCCAGCAGTTTAGGGCAAGGAGGGCCCTACGAGCAGTACTTC
CDR3: CASSLGQGGPYEQYF
size: many
J: TRBJ2-7
D: -
V: TRBV27

DNA: TGTGCCAGCAGGGACCGCACAGATACGCAGTATTTT
CDR3: CASRDRTDTQYF
size: many
J: TRBJ2-3
D: -
V: TRBV6-5

DNA: TGTGCCAGCAGCCGGGACAGCACAGATACGCAGTATTTT
CDR3: CASSRDSTDTQYF
size: many
J: TRBJ2-3
D: -
V: TRBV7-9

DNA: TGTGCCAGCAGTTTAATAGGGACAGACCAAGAGACCCAGTACTTC
CDR3: CASSLIGTDQETQYF
size: few
J: TRBJ2-5
D: TRBD1
V: TRBV27

DNA: TGTGCCAGCAGCTCACTACGTCCAGATACGCAGTATTTT
CDR3: CASSSLRPDTQYF
size: -
J: TRBJ2-3
D: -
V: TRBV11-2

DNA: TGCGCCAGCAGCCAAGATGGTTCAGCCGGAGCTATGTTTTTT
CDR3: CASSQDGSAGAMFF
size: few
J: TRBJ1-4
D: -
V: TRBV4-1

DNA: TGCGCCAGCAGCTTGGCTTGGCGGGAGTTTGGAGAGCAGTACTTC
CDR3: CASSLAWREFGEQYF
size: -
J: TRBJ2-5
D: TRBD2
V: TRBV5-1

DNA: TGTGCCAGCAGCCAAGATCGGCAACCGGCTAGCACAGATACGCAGTATTTT
CDR3: CASSQDRQPASTDTQYF
size: -
J: TRBJ2-3
D: -
V: TRBV3-1

DNA: TGCGCCAGCAGCCGCGTTTCTCGGGGTATGAACACTGAAGCTTTCTTT
CDR3: CASSRVSRGMNTEAFF
size: -
J: TRBJ1-1
D: -
V: TRBV5-1

DNA: TGTGCCAGCAGTTGGGCCGAGAGTTACACCAAGGTGCAGTTCTTC
CDR3: CASSWAESYTKVQFF
size: -
J: TRBJ2-1
D: -
V: TRBV6-6

DNA: TGCGCCAGCAGCTTGGTCGGGGGGCTCGCCTACAATGAGCAGTTCTTC
CDR3: CASSLVGGLAYNEQFF
size: -
J: TRBJ2-1
D: -
V: TRBV5-1

DNA: TGCGCCAGCAGCCAAGGAGGGGAACAAGAGACCCAGTACTTC
CDR3: CASSQGGEQETQYF
size: few
J: TRBJ2-5
D: -
V: TRBV5-1

DNA: TGTGCCAGCAGCACCGGGAAGTTGAGAACAGAGACCCAGTACTTC
CDR3: CASSTGKLRTETQYF
size: -
J: TRBJ2-5
D: -
V: TRBV12-3/TRBV12-4

DNA: TGTGCCAGCAGCAAAGGCGCGGGAGGGCTTGGCGAGCAGTACTTC
CDR3: CASSKGAGGLGEQYF
size: -
J: TRBJ2-7
D: TRBD2
V: TRBV25-1

DNA: TGTGCCAGCAGTTTATCCGGCTCCGTCACAGATACGCAGTATTTT
CDR3: CASSLSGSVTDTQYF
size: few
J: TRBJ2-3
D: -
V: TRBV27

DNA: TGTGCCTACGAGGGGTCTAGCACAGATACGCAGTATTTT
CDR3: CAYEGSSTDTQYF
size: -
J: TRBJ2-3
D: -
V: TRBV5-4

DNA: TGCGCCACCATCCGTACGCAGTATTTT
CDR3: CATIRTQYF
size: -
J: TRBJ2-3
D: -
V: TRBV9

DNA: TGTGCCAGCAGCCAAGCGAGCCGACAGGGAACTTCTATGGGTACGCAGTATTTT
CDR3: CASSQASRQGTSMGTQYF
size: -
J: TRBJ2-3
D: TRBD1
V: TRBV6-1

DNA: TGTGCCATCAGTGGGCTAGGTGAAGGTGAGCAGTTCTTC
CDR3: CAISGLGEGEQFF
size: -
J: TRBJ2-1
D: -
V: TRBV10-3

DNA: TGTGCCAGCAGTCGGACTAGCTATGGCAAAAACATTCAGTACTTC
CDR3: CASSRTSYGKNIQYF
size: -
J: TRBJ2-4
D: TRBD2
V: TRBV3-1

DNA: TGCAGTGCTAGTGCGGTTTACGAGCAGTACTTC
CDR3: CSASAVYEQYF
size: -
J: TRBJ2-7
D: -
V: TRBV20-1

DNA: TGTGCCAGCAGCGTAGCTGTTGGACAGGGCTACGAGCAGTACTTC
CDR3: CASSVAVGQGYEQYF
size: -
J: TRBJ2-7
D: TRBD1
V: TRBV9

DNA: TGTGCCAGCAGTTTATTAGGGAGCTCCTATAATTCACCCCTCCACTTT
CDR3: CASSLLGSSYNSPLHF
size: -
J: TRBJ1-6
D: -
V: TRBV27

DNA: TGCAGTGCTCCCCGGTCGGGACTCTCCTACGAGCAGTACTTC
CDR3: CSAPRSGLSYEQYF
size: -
J: TRBJ2-7
D: -
V: TRBV20-1